This T cell receptor beta chain was documented in a study of T-cell memory formation after mild COVID-19 (dated by TCRdb to the early 2020s). The study in broad terms: TCR sequence clusters from the two donors were largely donor specific. Longitudinal TCRalpha and TCRbeta repertoire sequencing tracked T-cell clones expanding and contracting after mild COVID-19 in a couple of donors. The cohort comprised two young, previously healthy adult volunteers, one female and one male. Study-wide findings and limitations: Balanced CD4/CD8 phenotypes were observed for clones contracting from day 15 to 85, whereas a bias towards CD4+ was observed for a second wave of clones expanding from day 15 to 37. Some responding clones were detected in pre-infection memory, suggesting pre-existing cross-reactive memory T cells joined the SARS-CoV-2 response. SARS-CoV-2 specificity was not confirmed for the second-wave clones peaking on day 37. Contracting CD4+ clones were found mainly in CM and EM memory subsets, while CD8+ clones were enriched in EMRA. Only two mild cases were covered by the study, and larger cohorts that include severe cases with pre-infection samples were considered necessary.

This clonotype came up a few times. Its antigen is still unknown. No much larger clonotype is one base removed from it; base qualities were not supplied. The data were produced on an Illumina NovaSeq 6000. TCRalpha and TCRbeta cDNA libraries were constructed by 5'RACE with constant-segment primers, with sample barcodes and unique molecular identifiers being introduced. RNA was extracted from every sample with Trizol reagent. Amplification of the libraries took two PCR steps, and the second step added a second sample barcode plus Illumina TruSeq adapters. Sequencing of the libraries was done on an Illumina NovaSeq, producing 2 x 150 bp paired-end reads. The original pipeline was this. Demultiplexing of reads and collapsing into UMI-guided consensus sequences were performed with migec v1.2.7. With mixcr v2.1.11, UMI consensuses were aligned to TRA and TRB V and J templates and assembled into clonotypes. Expanded or contracted clonotypes were those called significant by both edgeR and NoisET, with noise models trained on biological replicates. For edgeR calls, the thresholds were a false discovery rate-adjusted p below 0.01 and a log2 fold-change of 1. As an exploratory analysis of dynamics, max-normalized trajectories of the 1000 most abundant clonotypes were examined by PCA with hierarchical clustering. The CD4 or CD8 phenotype of responding clones was assigned using the separately sequenced CD4+ and CD8+ repertoires. TCRdb's own reprocessing of the public reads used fastp at Q25 and MiXCR and kept productive beta chains. Each entry merges the rows of one CDR3 protein and shows their most common DNA and genes. TCRdb, not the original authors, processed these V and J calls. In all, the sample holds 120,000 to 150,000 distinct CDR3 sequences, and approximately 6% of those were seen once. The ten largest clones represent roughly 1.9% of the sample.

PBMCs were isolated by Ficoll-Paque density gradient centrifugation. What was sequenced was PBMCs or a T cell subset sorted from them (not recorded which). This TCR was recovered from an adult woman who had mild COVID-19 (a few samples of this study predate the infection). The sample titles of this study are shuffled in the database, so cell type and time point are left out; the donor was told from shared clones.

The CDR3 region reads CASSLQINNSPLHF. Read as DNA, the sequence is TGTGCCAGCAGCTTACAGATTAATAATTCACCCCTCCACTTT. The chain couples TRBV7-9 to TRBJ1-6; no D segment can be confidently identified. V loses 2 bases, J loses 5 bases, and the germline ends lie 7 bases apart. CDR1 and CDR2 (SEHNR, FQNEAQ) derive from the germline V gene (reference sequence). The CDR3 covers 14 residues, taking in both the cysteine and the phenylalanine. The CDR3 DNA has 42 bases and is translated from base 1. The variable domain in full, with residues beyond the CDR3 obtained from the reference TRBV7-9 and TRBJ1-6 genes, is DTGVSQNPRHKITKRGQNVTFRCDPISEHNRLYWYRQTLGQGPEFLTYFQNEAQLEKSRLLSDRFSAERPKGSFSTLEIQRTEQGDSAMYLCASSLQINNSPLHFGNGTRLTVT.